This T cell receptor beta chain appears in the sequencing data of a study of cytomegalovirus exposure and HLA in healthy donors (dated by TCRdb to 2016 to 2017). Background on the whole study: According to an earlier analysis of around 600 of the donors, about 170 million T cells yielded 117 million unique TCR beta sequences and about 300 Gb of sequence data. An early release that covered around 590 HLA-typed donors contained around 300 gigabases of sequencing data and 70 million to 100 million unique TCR sequences. Of the approximately 400 genotyped donors, 75% to 85% were placed in the genetic ancestry cluster associated with self-reported Caucasian donors. The study aimed to test whether signatures of past pathogen exposure could be identified by cataloging public T cell receptors. Using immunosequencing, the study profiled T cell repertoires from 666 subjects and related those repertoires to cytomegalovirus serostatus. Along with the approximately 670-subject first cohort, a separate validation cohort of 120 different subjects was used. To predict cytomegalovirus infection status, the study combined high-throughput TCR immunosequencing, statistical association of individual TCRs with disease status, and machine learning. To study patterns of TCR occurrence, a later analysis re-analyzed previously published TCR beta repertoires from more than 550 donors and added high-resolution HLA genotyping. Rather than drawing on any new phenotypic data, the later analysis identified candidate immune exposures from TCR beta sequences and the way those sequences occurred across donors. An earlier analysis of 587 of the donors applied high-throughput TCR beta sequencing to assess whether each TCR beta V gene segment acted as functional or pseudogenic. Alongside the repertoire data, information on donor age, sex, ethnicity and CMV serostatus was compiled. A later genetic analysis used genome-wide SNP genotypes for about 65% of the 666 donors, treating that subset as a discovery cohort. Every repertoire in the discovery cohort had been generated on one and the same sequencing platform. Both class I and class II loci were covered by HLA typing, at four-digit resolution. Typing coverage differed by locus: A, B, C, DRB1 and DQB1 were typed in about 629-640 donors, DQA1 in 500 to 550, DPA1 in roughly 590, and DPB1 in just under 490. Because of strong linkage in the cohort, four to six DR-DQ haplotypes were treated as single units for association and clustering. On average, 235,054 unique TCR beta nucleotide sequences were sequenced per donor among some 430 genotyped donors of the cohort, with approximately 18% of those sequences being non-productive. Results and caveats for the whole study, not just this receptor: Because HLA typing was missing for some donors at each locus, association tests included only the typed subset. In vitro tests confirmed that a few of the cytomegalovirus-associated TCR beta chains recognize cytomegalovirus antigens. Correlated functional status among segregating V segments might reflect linkage disequilibrium, but an unknown experimental factor could not be ruled out. A later genetic analysis reported fewer N-insertions in productive TCRs among donors in an Asian-associated ancestry cluster than the roughly 640-donor mean. The classifier was reported to diagnose cytomegalovirus status with high specificity and sensitivity in both the original cohort and the validation cohort. When HLA alleles, especially DR and DQ, strongly co-occurred, attributing TCR associations to individual alleles was difficult. In an earlier analysis of 587 of the donors, most TCR beta V segments appeared in productive rearrangements about 87% or about 30% of the time, broadly matching IMGT annotations. Most TCR sequences were seen in very few donors, while some public TCRs were found in many individuals. According to a later analysis, most CMV-associated TCR beta chains appeared to be HLA-restricted, and the HLA associations seemed to be driven largely by CMV exposure. A group of highly shared sequence variants was considered likely to be a technical artifact of the sequencing pipeline. According to a later analysis, TCR association rates differed among HLA loci, with DRB1 alleles showing the most associated TCRs and HLA-C alleles showing the fewest. Because the 87-base-pair reads could not distinguish some IMGT-functional V segments, including TRBV6-2 and TRBV6-3, those segments were excluded. In a later genetic analysis, a missense DCLRE1C variant was associated with V-gene and J-gene trimming of TCR beta chains, and the association was replicated in an independent cohort. A further reported finding was that TCR beta sequences accurately predicted the HLA-A and HLA-B alleles for most subjects in the first cohort. In this cohort, only TCR beta chains were sequenced, and detectable features were limited by the absence of alpha or paired-chain data. The authors suggested that the approach could potentially be generalized to other disease states and immunological phenotypes. A later analysis associated 16,951 TCR beta sequences with specific HLA alleles at a false discovery rate of 0.05. Because counts were too low, 15 or so rarely observed V segments, including chromosome 9 orphons, were excluded from the earlier analysis of around 640 of the donors. A later analysis reported that several top co-occurrence clusters appeared linked to parvovirus B19, influenza, CMV and Epstein-Barr virus. Immune exposure information for the cohort was limited to CMV serostatus. A total of about 150 TCR beta chains were listed by the study as associated with cytomegalovirus. In a later analysis, HLA-associated TCR beta chains showed more clonal expansion and lower generation probabilities than non-associated chains that were equally common. The presence/absence analyses assumed that sequencing depth was roughly uniform across donors, and that assumption may not be true.

Per the germline V gene, MNHEY is the CDR1 and SVGAGI is the CDR2. V and J lose 6 bases and 7 bases, and a span of 15 bases separates them. The CDR3 measures 14 amino acids from cysteine to phenylalanine. Just the 42-base CDR3 DNA is kept, in frame starting at base 1. The cohort was made up of approximately 700 healthy bone marrow donors. Cohort members were all nominally healthy when sampled, although unrecorded immune exposures were likely present. The donor was CMV seronegative and belonged to the group of approximately 320 seronegative cohort members. A peripheral blood sample was provided by each donor, and peripheral blood mononuclear cells were used for TCR beta sequencing. The Qiagen DNeasy Blood Extraction Kit was used to extract genomic DNA from the blood cell samples. Library creation used the immunoSEQ multiplex PCR assay. The multiplex PCR relied on a mix of 60 forward primers for TCR Vbeta segments and 13 reverse primers for TCR Jbeta segments. Amplification of the CDR3 region of rearranged TCR beta genes was performed with a multiplex PCR assay on genomic DNA. The amplified TCR beta libraries were sequenced on the Illumina HiSeq System as 87-base-pair reads. As for the original processing: Across the 670 or so repertoires, a later analysis counted 60 million to 90 million unique TCR beta chains, some 11 million of which were shared by at least two donors. Raw reads were error-corrected and collapsed into unique sequences with a nearest-neighbor algorithm that merged closely related sequences to remove PCR and sequencing errors. Alignment of CDR3 sequences to IMGT reference sequences was used to assign V, D and J gene segments. For a sequence to be retained, at least a six-nucleotide match to both a V gene segment and a J gene segment was required. Rearrangements were classified as productive when the CDR3 lacked stop codons and remained in frame with V and J, and all other rearrangements were classified as non-productive. Following IMGT convention, CDR3 was defined as the stretch from the second conserved V-encoded cysteine to the conserved J-encoded phenylalanine. Sequences without an unambiguous match to a single V gene segment were excluded from the earlier analysis of several hundred of the donors. An earlier analysis of several hundred of the donors called V segments functional above 56.7% productive rearrangements and segregating when the between-donor standard deviation exceeded 5%. A statistical classification framework was built to diagnose cytomegalovirus status from the catalog of TCR beta chain sequences. In a later analysis, V and J genes were assigned by comparing TCR nucleotide sequences against IMGT/GENE-DB human TR gene sequences. In a later analysis, CDR3 sequences and most-parsimonious VDJ recombination scenarios were assigned using the TCRdist pipeline. In a later analysis, each TCR beta chain was defined by its CDR3 amino acid sequence together with its V-gene family, and reads lacking a unique V-gene family were excluded. As a way to deal with suspected cross-contamination and a sequencing artifact, a later analysis dropped approximately 590 nucleotide sequences that were highly shared and had low generation probability. A later analysis calculated a clonal expansion index for each public chain from normalized within-repertoire ranks of inferred template counts. Generation probabilities in a later analysis came from a VDJ recombination model fitted to out-of-frame rearrangements, and those results were checked against IGoR. Hypergeometric tests were used in a later analysis to score TCR-TCR, TCR-HLA and TCR-CMV co-occurrence, with a repertoire-size bias correction applied to the TCR pairs. To estimate false discovery rates, a later analysis permuted the HLA or CMV assignments 20 times. A later analysis grouped co-occurring TCRs with DBSCAN, adding TCRdist sequence similarity when clustering within HLA-allele-positive subsets. For co-occurrence clustering, repertoires with fewer than 30,000 or more than 120,000 public chains were excluded, along with about five repertoires with anomalous nucleotide sharing. Held by TCRdb, this immuneACCESS table contains in-frame sequences only and omits some clones. Under half of the omission traces to an unresolved V gene where checked; the cause of the rest is unknown. V and J calls plus clone size are reproduced from that table; the DNA served to infer D and trimming. This sample's table contains around 150,000 clones. The ten largest clones add up to 1% to 1.5% of the sample.

Details on this clone: The target of this receptor is not known.

Sequencing input: PBMCs. Here the chain combines TRBV6-5 and TRBJ1-4; a tentative D match to TRBD1 spans 6 bases. The TCR was taken from a woman between 55 and 75 years old in good health and CMV-seronegative. The CDR3 region reads CASRTQGPIEKLFF. At the DNA level, the sequence is TGTGCCAGCAGAACACAGGGTCCCATTGAAAAACTGTTTTTT.